These T cell receptor beta chains were read from a single sample in a study of T cell responses to AZD1222 COVID-19 vaccine. Profiling relied on immunoSEQ multiplex PCR, and the TCRdb table lists in-frame clones only, not all of them. The sample holds about 180,000 clones, around 90% seen once. Sequencing used peripheral blood, obtained 28 days after the second AZD1222 dose. The receptors here all came from an adult who received the AZD1222 COVID-19 vaccine. CDR3s include the opening cysteine and the closing phenylalanine or tryptophan. The order of the fields is J gene, V gene, CDR3 protein.

J gene: TRBJ2-1; V gene: TRBV7-2; CDR3 protein: CASSSRRVAGGPYNEQFF
J gene: TRBJ2-2; V gene: TRBV4-1; CDR3 protein: CASSHPLGELFF
J gene: TRBJ2-6; V gene: TRBV3-1/TRBV3-2; CDR3 protein: CASSYTTGSGANVLTF
J gene: TRBJ2-3; V gene: TRBV18; CDR3 protein: CASSPATSGSSPDTQYF
J gene: TRBJ2-2; V gene: TRBV9; CDR3 protein: CASSVESTMNTGELFF
J gene: TRBJ2-1; V gene: TRBV6-5; CDR3 protein: CASSWTSGTYNEQFF
J gene: TRBJ2-1; V gene: TRBV6-5; CDR3 protein: CASRPPGSYNEQFF
J gene: TRBJ1-1; V gene: TRBV19; CDR3 protein: CASSISNTEAFF
J gene: TRBJ1-1; V gene: TRBV6-2/TRBV6-3; CDR3 protein: CASSYLRGWITEAFF
J gene: TRBJ2-3; V gene: TRBV9; CDR3 protein: CASSVVREGTDTQYF
J gene: TRBJ1-2; V gene: TRBV7-3; CDR3 protein: CASSFGQGAGGYTF
J gene: TRBJ1-6; V gene: TRBV7-2; CDR3 protein: CASSLAGGAESPLHF
J gene: TRBJ2-7; V gene: TRBV6-2/TRBV6-3; CDR3 protein: CASSPRTGPYEQYF
J gene: TRBJ1-2; V gene: TRBV19; CDR3 protein: CASSRTGAIYGYTF
J gene: TRBJ2-3; V gene: TRBV14; CDR3 protein: CASSPYLRTSGRKSTDTQYF
J gene: TRBJ2-7; V gene: TRBV13; CDR3 protein: CASSSHRVEQYF
J gene: TRBJ2-7; V gene: TRBV7-8; CDR3 protein: CASSLGRGHSSYEQYF
J gene: TRBJ2-1; V gene: TRBV2; CDR3 protein: CASQTSGSSDEQFF
J gene: TRBJ2-5; V gene: TRBV18; CDR3 protein: CASSPPRASGGETQYF
J gene: TRBJ1-6; V gene: TRBV6-5; CDR3 protein: CASSPGQANSPLHF
J gene: TRBJ2-5; V gene: TRBV5-1; CDR3 protein: CASGLFGGTGETQYF
J gene: TRBJ2-7; V gene: TRBV6-5; CDR3 protein: CASSYTGRGSEQYF
J gene: TRBJ1-1; V gene: TRBV7-3; CDR3 protein: CASSPQGPPGLGTEAFF
J gene: TRBJ2-4; V gene: TRBV7-8; CDR3 protein: CASSPAGLAKNIQYF
J gene: TRBJ1-5; V gene: TRBV16; CDR3 protein: CASSPRSGRQPQHF
J gene: TRBJ1-1; V gene: TRBV28; CDR3 protein: CASGRGNTEAFF
J gene: TRBJ1-1; V gene: TRBV6-5; CDR3 protein: CAILQGGGEVLAFF
J gene: TRBJ2-7; V gene: TRBV5-4; CDR3 protein: CASSEPGPTSTYEQYF
J gene: TRBJ1-5; V gene: TRBV5-6; CDR3 protein: CASRNLVPRENSNQPQHF
J gene: TRBJ1-4; V gene: TRBV18; CDR3 protein: CASSRRDRGQTNEKLFF
J gene: TRBJ1-2; V gene: TRBV19; CDR3 protein: CASSIGDRPYGYTF
J gene: TRBJ1-4; V gene: TRBV10-1; CDR3 protein: CASSLITGPNEKLFF
J gene: TRBJ2-5; V gene: TRBV12-3/TRBV12-4; CDR3 protein: CASGWTGGETQYF
J gene: TRBJ2-7; V gene: TRBV3-1/TRBV3-2; CDR3 protein: CASSRGGGVQYEQYF
J gene: TRBJ2-7; V gene: TRBV2; CDR3 protein: CASAGRAYEQYF
J gene: TRBJ2-3; V gene: TRBV30; CDR3 protein: CAWSVRPLYTQYF
J gene: TRBJ1-1; V gene: TRBV2; CDR3 protein: CARPGTDQMNTEAFF
J gene: TRBJ2-7; V gene: TRBV10-3; CDR3 protein: CAISESDYEQYF
J gene: TRBJ1-6; V gene: TRBV6-4; CDR3 protein: CASSAFGRYSPLHF
J gene: TRBJ1-6; V gene: TRBV19; CDR3 protein: CASSPRTGWSSPLHF
J gene: TRBJ2-3; V gene: TRBV6-5; CDR3 protein: CASSPTSGGADTQYF